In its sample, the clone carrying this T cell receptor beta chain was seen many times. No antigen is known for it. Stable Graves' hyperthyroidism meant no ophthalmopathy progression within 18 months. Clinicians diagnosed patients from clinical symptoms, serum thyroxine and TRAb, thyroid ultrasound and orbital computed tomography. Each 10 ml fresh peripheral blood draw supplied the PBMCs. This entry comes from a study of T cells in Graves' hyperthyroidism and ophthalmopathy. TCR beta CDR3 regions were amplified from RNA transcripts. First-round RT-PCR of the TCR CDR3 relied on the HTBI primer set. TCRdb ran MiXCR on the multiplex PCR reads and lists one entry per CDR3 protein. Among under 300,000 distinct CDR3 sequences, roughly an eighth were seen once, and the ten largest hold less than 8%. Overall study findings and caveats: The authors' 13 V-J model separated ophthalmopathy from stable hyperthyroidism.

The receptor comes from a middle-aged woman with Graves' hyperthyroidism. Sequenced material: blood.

CDR3 DNA: TGTGCCAGCAGCGTAGCTACTGGAGCGGGAGGAGAGACCCAGTACTTC. It codes for CASSVATGAGGETQYF. This chain joins TRBV9 and TRBJ2-5; 9 bases fit TRBD2. The CDR3 is 16 residues long. Germline CDR1 reads SGDLS; CDR2 reads YYNGEE. The J segment lost 4 bases and the V segment lost 0 bases, leaving 7 bases of the junction unmatched.